The clone carrying this T cell receptor beta chain was picked up a small number of times. This sample was taken from a study of blood T cell repertoires in COVID-19. Across the study: The cDNA or gDNA used as material had been derived from T cells, B-cell-depleted T cells, or PBMCs.

From germline, CDR1 is WNHNN and CDR2 SYGVQD (reference sequence). The CDR3 spans 16 residues. V gave up 5 bases and J gave up 5 bases, with 20 bases separating them. Repertoires were generated with immunoSEQ multiplex PCR, while TCRdb's copy carries only in-frame clones and drops some. This sample has about 120,000 clones; about 90% occur once, and the top ten carry 25% to 35%. The chain carries TRBV10-1 and TRBJ2-3; the D gene is possibly TRBD2 (8 bases). The sequence came from a woman aged 70-85 years with acute or convalescent COVID-19. Specimen: peripheral blood. CDR3 nucleotides: TGCGCCAGCAGTAATTCCAGGGGGAGCGGGAGAGATACGCAGTATTTT. This sequence encodes CASSNSRGSGRDTQYF.